These 7 T cell receptor beta chains were all obtained from the same sample, sequenced in a study of CD8 T cells in ankylosing spondylitis. Each CDR3 protein is one row after TCRdb ran MiXCR on the 5' RACE reads. The sample lists a few hundred thousand distinct CDR3 sequences, around a tenth occurring once. The sample consisted of blood, either unsorted or a sorted T cell fraction (not recorded which). The receptors were sampled from a female donor with ankylosing spondylitis or in good health (not recorded which).

This clonotype was counted at least ten times. The J gene is TRBJ2-7, the V gene TRBV5-1; no firm D call. This CDR3 comprises 15 residues. CDR1 is SGHRS, CDR2 YFSETQ, per germline. V lost 5 bases, J lost 0 bases, and 15 bases lay in between. Written as DNA, the CDR3 is TGCGCCAGCAGGGCAGACTCGGCAAGCTCCTACGAGCAGTACTTC. Translating gives CASRADSASSYEQYF. The variable domain in full, completed from reference TRBV5-1 and TRBJ2-7, reads KAGVTQTPRYLIKTRGQQVTLSCSPISGHRSVSWYQQTPGQGLQFLFEYFSETQRNKGNFPGRFSGRQFSNSRSEMNVSTLELGDSALYLCASRADSASSYEQYFGPGTRLTVT.

Points on this clonotype: Compared with germline, one end of the junction differs, possibly owing to a read error. The rearrangement links TRBV20-1 to TRBJ1-6, with 7 bases identical to TRBD1. The germline V gene has CDR1 DFQATT and CDR2 SNEGSKA (reference sequence). This CDR3 region has 17 residues. CDR3 residues: CCARGFPGGGYNSPLHF. CDR3 bases: TGCTGTGCTAGAGGCTTTCCAGGGGGTGGCTATAATTCACCCCTCCACTTT.

In its sample, this clonotype was seen many times. The rearrangement links TRBV20-1 to TRBJ2-7, with unresolved D. The CDR3 runs to 12 residues. The V end was cut by 3 bases, the J end by 3 bases, with 9 bases between. Germline CDR1 and CDR2: DFQATT and SNEGSKA (reference sequence). CDR3 amino acids: CSASRENYEQYF. In DNA form, the CDR3 reads TGCAGTGCTAGTCGAGAAAACTACGAGCAGTACTTC.

At least ten counts were recorded for this clonotype. The chain uses TRBV20-1 and TRBJ1-3; D gene uncertain. The CDR3 spans 12 residues. Trimming stripped 3 bases from V and 4 bases from J, with 7 bases between. Germline CDR1 reads DFQATT; CDR2 reads SNEGSKA (reference sequence). DNA for the CDR3: TGCAGTGCTAGTTCGTTGGGAAACACCATATATTTT. Encoded protein: CSASSLGNTIYF.

This clonotype was observed a handful of times. The CDR3 reads CASSPAGEGLLADTQYF. CDR3 sequence (DNA): TGTGCCAGCAGCCCGGCCGGGGAGGGCCTGTTGGCAGATACGCAGTATTTT. The rearrangement joins TRBV7-8 to TRBJ2-3; 7 positions agree with TRBD2. J lost 4 bases, V lost 5 bases, and 15 bases had no gene match. This CDR3 comprises 17 residues. CDR1 SGHVS and CDR2 FQNEAQ come from the germline V gene.

This clonotype has ten or more counts. The V call is TRBV5-1, the J call TRBJ2-3; 10 nucleotides align to TRBD2. Germline CDR1 and CDR2: SGHRS and YFSETQ. V was clipped by 0 bases and J by 2 bases; unmatched bases: 6. The CDR3 runs 17 residues. The CDR3, as DNA: TGCGCCAGCAGCTTGGGAGTAGCGGGGGGCCTCACAGATACGCAGTATTTT. Encoded protein: CASSLGVAGGLTDTQYF.

This clonotype was observed at least ten times. The V call is TRBV5-1, the J call TRBJ1-3; D might be TRBD1 (5 bases). Germline V gives CDR1 SGHRS, CDR2 YFSETQ. The ends were cut back, 0 bases at V and 4 bases at J, with 11 bases in the middle. CDR3 length: 15 residues. The CDR3 region is CASSLEGRGGNTIYF. DNA of the CDR3: TGCGCCAGCAGCTTGGAGGGGCGTGGAGGAAACACCATATATTTT.